This T cell receptor beta chain was retrieved from a study of tumor-infiltrating lymphocytes in primary liver carcinoma. Study in general: The cohort consisted of patients whose primary liver carcinoma was surgically resected.

Unsorted whole blood served as the source of blood RNA, and germline DNA was extracted as well. Study-wide results and limits: Bulk unsorted material prevented CD4+ and CD8+ repertoire comparison. Tumor samples exhibited a significantly greater top-250-clone fraction than blood samples (p = 0.039).

From about 0.45 ug total RNA, TCR beta cDNA was generated with a primer in the constant region. Slightly modified ARM-PCR served as the procedure for the TCR beta libraries. These libraries came from three rounds of nested multiplex PCR. With TRBV1-TRBV30 forward primers and a C-beta reverse primer, the first two PCR rounds were run for 10 to 11 cycles each. TCRdb itself ran the multiplex PCR reads through MiXCR, one entry per CDR3 protein. The top ten clones hold more than 8.5% of a sample with approximately 300,000 distinct CDR3 sequences, roughly 60% of them seen once. Points on this clonotype: The antigen is unknown. One junction end disagrees with the germline gene, perhaps due to a read error.

CDR3 length: 15 residues. Germline V CDR1 and CDR2: SGHAT, FQNNGV. The chain combines TRBV11-2 with TRBJ2-5; 9 bases are shared with TRBD1. Source material: peripheral blood. The TCR was taken from a man in his forties or fifties with primary liver carcinoma and hepatitis B virus infection. CDR3 amino acids: CASSPGTGIVESQHF. Written as DNA, the CDR3 is TGTGCCAGTAGCCCAGGGACAGGGATCGTGGAGAGCCAGCACTTC.